This is a list of T cell receptor beta chains from one sample in a study of identical twins. TCRdb reanalysed the 5' RACE reads using MiXCR and keeps one entry per CDR3 protein. The sample includes around 510,000 distinct CDR3 sequences, around 15% of them seen just once. The same specimen was also included in a second study, on yellow fever vaccine responses in identical twins.

Sequencing was carried out using CD4+ T cells sorted from blood. Receptors were obtained from a woman aged 18-29 years in good health. Both conserved end residues are part of each CDR3. Each record gives: CDR3 protein, CDR3 DNA, V gene, CDR3 length, J gene, D gene, clone size. D genes are given only for firm matches. Clone size is stated in some rows and not others, as once, few, many or a class when expanded.

CDR3 protein: CASSEVRGQFF
CDR3 DNA: TGTGCCAGCAGTGAAGTAAGGGGTCAGTTCTTC
V gene: TRBV2
CDR3 length: 11
J gene: TRBJ2-1
D gene: .
clone size: few

CDR3 protein: CASSLDPAGNYEQYF
CDR3 DNA: TGTGCCAGCAGCTTAGATCCAGCGGGCAATTACGAGCAGTACTTC
V gene: TRBV11-2
CDR3 length: 15
J gene: TRBJ2-7
D gene: .
clone size: few

CDR3 protein: CASSRGQGTSYEQYF
CDR3 DNA: TGTGCCAGCAGCCGGGGACAGGGGACCTCCTACGAGCAGTACTTC
V gene: TRBV5-5
CDR3 length: 15
J gene: TRBJ2-7
D gene: TRBD1
clone size: few

CDR3 protein: CASSVGERWETQYF
CDR3 DNA: TGTGCCAGCAGCGTAGGGGAAAGGTGGGAGACCCAGTACTTC
V gene: TRBV9
CDR3 length: 14
J gene: TRBJ2-5
D gene: .
clone size: many

CDR3 protein: CASSPFRGESSYEQYF
CDR3 DNA: TGTGCCAGCAGCCCCTTCCGCGGGGAGAGCTCCTACGAGCAGTACTTC
V gene: TRBV7-3
CDR3 length: 16
J gene: TRBJ2-7
D gene: .
clone size: .

CDR3 protein: CASSRGTSGGNTGELFF
CDR3 DNA: TGTGCCAGCAGCCGTGGGACTAGCGGGGGGAACACCGGGGAGCTGTTTTTT
V gene: TRBV3-1
CDR3 length: 17
J gene: TRBJ2-2
D gene: TRBD2
clone size: few

CDR3 protein: CASSLGGEAGGTQYF
CDR3 DNA: TGTGCCAGCAGTTTAGGAGGTGAAGCGGGGGGTACGCAGTATTTT
V gene: TRBV12-3/TRBV12-4
CDR3 length: 15
J gene: TRBJ2-3
D gene: TRBD2
clone size: .

CDR3 protein: CASSWKTGTGATVQFF
CDR3 DNA: TGCGCCAGCAGCTGGAAAACCGGGACAGGTGCAACGGTGCAGTTCTTC
V gene: TRBV5-1
CDR3 length: 16
J gene: TRBJ2-1
D gene: TRBD1
clone size: .

CDR3 protein: CASSGGQWTDTQYF
CDR3 DNA: TGTGCCAGCAGCGGGGGACAGTGGACAGATACGCAGTATTTT
V gene: TRBV2
CDR3 length: 14
J gene: TRBJ2-3
D gene: .
clone size: few

CDR3 protein: CASSLYPSGRYNEQFF
CDR3 DNA: TGTGCCAGCAGCTTATATCCCAGCGGGAGATACAATGAGCAGTTCTTC
V gene: TRBV11-2
CDR3 length: 16
J gene: TRBJ2-1
D gene: TRBD2
clone size: .

CDR3 protein: CATSIGRSHPSSGANVLTF
CDR3 DNA: TGTGCCACCTCTATAGGACGGAGCCACCCGTCCTCTGGGGCCAACGTCCTGACTTTC
V gene: TRBV15
CDR3 length: 19
J gene: TRBJ2-6
D gene: .
clone size: .

CDR3 protein: CASSYPLDTSYEQYF
CDR3 DNA: TGTGCCAGCAGTTACCCCCTTGACACGTCCTACGAGCAGTACTTC
V gene: TRBV6-2/TRBV6-3
CDR3 length: 15
J gene: TRBJ2-7
D gene: .
clone size: few

CDR3 protein: CASSMLGGYEQYF
CDR3 DNA: TGTGCCAGCAGCATGCTCGGAGGATACGAGCAGTACTTC
V gene: TRBV7-9
CDR3 length: 13
J gene: TRBJ2-7
D gene: .
clone size: .

CDR3 protein: CASSQRSLSAEQFF
CDR3 DNA: TGCGCCAGCAGCCAGCGATCCCTCTCAGCCGAGCAGTTCTTC
V gene: TRBV4-1
CDR3 length: 14
J gene: TRBJ2-1
D gene: .
clone size: few

CDR3 protein: CASSLSGVGQRTPEAFF
CDR3 DNA: TGTGCCAGCAGCTTATCGGGGGTGGGGCAGCGGACCCCTGAAGCTTTCTTT
V gene: TRBV7-9
CDR3 length: 17
J gene: TRBJ1-1
D gene: .
clone size: few

CDR3 protein: CASRDVRTPPFF
CDR3 DNA: TGTGCCAGCAGAGACGTGAGGACCCCACCGTTCTTC
V gene: TRBV27
CDR3 length: 12
J gene: TRBJ2-1
D gene: .
clone size: .

CDR3 protein: CASSLVAGTQYF
CDR3 DNA: TGTGCCAGCAGCTTGGTGGCCGGTACGCAGTATTTT
V gene: TRBV5-5
CDR3 length: 12
J gene: TRBJ2-3
D gene: .
clone size: few

CDR3 protein: CASSPYRGTLQETQYF
CDR3 DNA: TGTGCCAGCAGTCCGTACAGGGGAACCCTACAAGAGACCCAGTACTTC
V gene: TRBV23-1
CDR3 length: 16
J gene: TRBJ2-5
D gene: TRBD1
clone size: .

CDR3 protein: CASSLVGFQGYGEQYF
CDR3 DNA: TGTGCCAGCAGCTTAGTCGGTTTCCAGGGGTACGGCGAGCAGTACTTC
V gene: TRBV7-2
CDR3 length: 16
J gene: TRBJ2-7
D gene: .
clone size: .

CDR3 protein: CASSLTGADTQYF
CDR3 DNA: TGTGCCAGCAGTTTAACCGGGGCAGATACGCAGTATTTT
V gene: TRBV12-3/TRBV12-4
CDR3 length: 13
J gene: TRBJ2-3
D gene: .
clone size: many

CDR3 protein: CASSQAQGNEQFF
CDR3 DNA: TGTGCCAGCAGCCAAGCCCAGGGCAATGAGCAGTTCTTC
V gene: TRBV3-1
CDR3 length: 13
J gene: TRBJ2-1
D gene: .
clone size: many

CDR3 protein: CASSDRGSTDTQYF
CDR3 DNA: TGTGCCAGCAGTGACAGGGGAAGCACAGATACGCAGTATTTT
V gene: TRBV12-3/TRBV12-4
CDR3 length: 14
J gene: TRBJ2-3
D gene: TRBD1
clone size: many

CDR3 protein: CASSRGDLTEAFF
CDR3 DNA: TGTGCCAGCAGCAGAGGGGACCTCACTGAAGCTTTCTTT
V gene: TRBV7-9
CDR3 length: 13
J gene: TRBJ1-1
D gene: .
clone size: few

CDR3 protein: CASSLGFSNYGYTF
CDR3 DNA: TGTGCCAGCAGTTTAGGGTTTTCTAACTATGGCTACACCTTC
V gene: TRBV28
CDR3 length: 14
J gene: TRBJ1-2
D gene: .
clone size: few

CDR3 protein: CASSGSRQGNTDTQYF
CDR3 DNA: TGCGCCAGCAGTGGCTCCAGACAGGGTAACACAGATACGCAGTATTTT
V gene: TRBV10-1
CDR3 length: 16
J gene: TRBJ2-3
D gene: TRBD1
clone size: .

CDR3 protein: CASSEDVVLGGYTF
CDR3 DNA: TGTGCCAGCAGTGAAGATGTGGTGCTAGGTGGCTACACCTTC
V gene: TRBV2
CDR3 length: 14
J gene: TRBJ1-2
D gene: .
clone size: .

CDR3 protein: CSVEGTLLSGYTF
CDR3 DNA: TGCAGCGTCGAAGGGACCCTGTTGAGTGGCTACACCTTC
V gene: TRBV29-1
CDR3 length: 13
J gene: TRBJ1-2
D gene: .
clone size: .

CDR3 protein: CASSPAPYSTGELFF
CDR3 DNA: TGTGCCAGCAGTCCGGCCCCTTATAGCACCGGGGAGCTGTTTTTT
V gene: TRBV12-3/TRBV12-4
CDR3 length: 15
J gene: TRBJ2-2
D gene: .
clone size: .

CDR3 protein: CASSEQTGGMNTEAFF
CDR3 DNA: TGTGCCAGCAGCGAACAGACAGGGGGCATGAACACTGAAGCTTTCTTT
V gene: TRBV9
CDR3 length: 16
J gene: TRBJ1-1
D gene: TRBD1
clone size: many

CDR3 protein: CASRRLIGGSYGYTF
CDR3 DNA: TGTGCCAGCAGGCGCCTAATAGGGGGAAGCTATGGCTACACCTTC
V gene: TRBV27
CDR3 length: 15
J gene: TRBJ1-2
D gene: .
clone size: few

CDR3 protein: CASSLDGQETQYF
CDR3 DNA: TGTGCCAGCAGTTTAGACGGTCAAGAGACCCAGTACTTC
V gene: TRBV7-9
CDR3 length: 13
J gene: TRBJ2-5
D gene: .
clone size: many

CDR3 protein: CSAQQGAGADTQYF
CDR3 DNA: TGCAGTGCTCAACAGGGGGCCGGAGCAGATACGCAGTATTTT
V gene: TRBV20-1
CDR3 length: 14
J gene: TRBJ2-3
D gene: TRBD1
clone size: few

CDR3 protein: CASSTQGTGKYEQYF
CDR3 DNA: TGCGCCAGCAGCACCCAGGGGACAGGTAAATACGAGCAGTACTTC
V gene: TRBV5-1
CDR3 length: 15
J gene: TRBJ2-7
D gene: TRBD1
clone size: .

CDR3 protein: CASSAGTGGRYF
CDR3 DNA: TGTGCCAGCAGCGCGGGGACAGGGGGACGGTACTTC
V gene: TRBV7-2
CDR3 length: 12
J gene: TRBJ2-5
D gene: TRBD1
clone size: .

CDR3 protein: CASSLWGPGEQYF
CDR3 DNA: TGCGCCAGCAGCTTGTGGGGACCGGGCGAGCAGTACTTC
V gene: TRBV5-1
CDR3 length: 13
J gene: TRBJ2-7
D gene: .
clone size: many

CDR3 protein: CASRRLARTDTQYF
CDR3 DNA: TGTGCCAGCAGGAGACTAGCGCGCACAGATACGCAGTATTTT
V gene: TRBV27
CDR3 length: 14
J gene: TRBJ2-3
D gene: TRBD2
clone size: few

CDR3 protein: CSVEPGTSGGDEQFF
CDR3 DNA: TGCAGCGTAGAACCCGGGACTAGCGGTGGGGATGAGCAGTTCTTC
V gene: TRBV29-1
CDR3 length: 15
J gene: TRBJ2-1
D gene: TRBD2
clone size: few

CDR3 protein: CASSVTDLPYGYTF
CDR3 DNA: TGTGCCAGCAGTGTGACGGACTTACCATATGGCTACACCTTC
V gene: TRBV25-1
CDR3 length: 14
J gene: TRBJ1-2
D gene: .
clone size: .

CDR3 protein: CASSLNLAGGSEQYF
CDR3 DNA: TGTGCCAGCAGCTTAAATTTAGCGGGAGGATCCGAGCAGTACTTC
V gene: TRBV7-2
CDR3 length: 15
J gene: TRBJ2-7
D gene: TRBD2
clone size: .

CDR3 protein: CASSIAGGGSGEQFF
CDR3 DNA: TGTGCCAGCAGTATAGCGGGAGGGGGCAGCGGTGAGCAGTTCTTC
V gene: TRBV28
CDR3 length: 15
J gene: TRBJ2-1
D gene: TRBD2
clone size: .

CDR3 protein: CASSMRPGTSGGDTYEQYF
CDR3 DNA: TGTGCCAGCAGCATGCGTCCCGGGACTAGCGGGGGCGATACCTACGAGCAGTACTTC
V gene: TRBV21-1
CDR3 length: 19
J gene: TRBJ2-7
D gene: .
clone size: .

CDR3 protein: CASSLKRGLRTDTQYF
CDR3 DNA: TGTGCCAGTAGTCTAAAGCGGGGGCTAAGGACAGATACGCAGTATTTT
V gene: TRBV19
CDR3 length: 16
J gene: TRBJ2-3
D gene: TRBD2
clone size: few

CDR3 protein: CASSFRQGPGELFF
CDR3 DNA: TGTGCCAGCAGCTTCCGACAGGGTCCGGGGGAGCTGTTTTTT
V gene: TRBV7-2
CDR3 length: 14
J gene: TRBJ2-2
D gene: TRBD1
clone size: few

CDR3 protein: CSVEQLRRDRGYEQYF
CDR3 DNA: TGCAGCGTTGAACAACTGCGACGGGACAGGGGGTACGAGCAGTACTTC
V gene: TRBV29-1
CDR3 length: 16
J gene: TRBJ2-7
D gene: TRBD1
clone size: few

CDR3 protein: CASSVGRGTVEQFF
CDR3 DNA: TGTGCCAGCAGCGTAGGTCGAGGGACAGTTGAGCAGTTCTTC
V gene: TRBV9
CDR3 length: 14
J gene: TRBJ2-1
D gene: TRBD1
clone size: .

CDR3 protein: CASSYSKYPDSSYEQYF
CDR3 DNA: TGTGCCAGCAGTTACTCCAAGTATCCCGACAGCTCCTACGAGCAGTACTTC
V gene: TRBV6-5
CDR3 length: 17
J gene: TRBJ2-7
D gene: .
clone size: few

CDR3 protein: CASSLGAVRRAPQYF
CDR3 DNA: TGTGCCAGCAGTTTAGGTGCAGTACGTAGAGCGCCCCAGTACTTC
V gene: TRBV12-3/TRBV12-4
CDR3 length: 15
J gene: TRBJ2-5
D gene: .
clone size: .

CDR3 protein: CASSYSTIAYEQYF
CDR3 DNA: TGTGCCAGCAGTTACTCGACGATAGCCTACGAGCAGTACTTC
V gene: TRBV6-2/TRBV6-3
CDR3 length: 14
J gene: TRBJ2-7
D gene: .
clone size: .

CDR3 protein: CASSLRRGIEQFF
CDR3 DNA: TGTGCCAGCAGCTTGAGGAGGGGTATTGAGCAGTTCTTC
V gene: TRBV5-6
CDR3 length: 13
J gene: TRBJ2-1
D gene: .
clone size: .

CDR3 protein: CASSQSNRYTGELFF
CDR3 DNA: TGCGCCAGCAGCCAATCTAATCGTTACACCGGGGAGCTGTTTTTT
V gene: TRBV4-3
CDR3 length: 15
J gene: TRBJ2-2
D gene: .
clone size: .

CDR3 protein: CASSQEVGDGSPLHF
CDR3 DNA: TGTGCCAGCAGCCAAGAGGTGGGAGATGGTTCACCCCTCCACTTT
V gene: TRBV3-1
CDR3 length: 15
J gene: TRBJ1-6
D gene: .
clone size: .

CDR3 protein: CASSPGSVGSGYTF
CDR3 DNA: TGTGCCAGCAGCCCGGGATCGGTGGGGTCTGGCTACACCTTC
V gene: TRBV7-6
CDR3 length: 14
J gene: TRBJ1-2
D gene: .
clone size: few

CDR3 protein: CASSFGQGSNQPQHF
CDR3 DNA: TGTGCCAGCAGTTTTGGCCAGGGAAGCAATCAGCCCCAGCATTTT
V gene: TRBV12-3/TRBV12-4
CDR3 length: 15
J gene: TRBJ1-5
D gene: .
clone size: .

CDR3 protein: CASSQESSGRWGTQYF
CDR3 DNA: TGCGCCAGCAGCCAAGAATCCAGCGGGAGGTGGGGCACGCAGTATTTT
V gene: TRBV4-3
CDR3 length: 16
J gene: TRBJ2-3
D gene: TRBD2
clone size: few

CDR3 protein: CASSYPLGSSYNEQFF
CDR3 DNA: TGTGCCAGCAGTTACCCACTAGGATCCTCCTACAATGAGCAGTTCTTC
V gene: TRBV6-2/TRBV6-3
CDR3 length: 16
J gene: TRBJ2-1
D gene: .
clone size: .